The source of this TCR beta chain is a study of blood T cell repertoires in COVID-19 (dated by TCRdb to 2018 to 2020). Study-level background: Samples from collaborators originated in the United States, Italy and Spain and spanned both the acute and convalescent phases of COVID-19. A de-identified subject ID, COVID-19 status, age in years and sex were almost always included in the sample metadata. Where available, HLA class I and class II types were obtained from metadata supplied by the sample provider rather than from assay-based typing. The dataset comprised deeply sampled blood TCRbeta repertoires from subjects exposed to, actively infected with, or recovered from COVID-19. Samples came from the ongoing ImmuneRACE study (first 160 participants) plus 1,254 subjects from 6 global collaborators. The repertoires were released in a freely available public database meant as a resource for research on the immune response to SARS-CoV-2. The material from the prospective study consisted of cDNA or gDNA derived from T cells, B-cell-depleted T cells, or PBMCs.

TCRbeta CDR3 regions were amplified from genomic DNA using the immunoSEQ Assay, a bias-controlled multiplex PCR. In the original analysis: Within the assay, amplification of reference gene primers was used to estimate how many nucleated cells each sample contained. Sequence reads were collapsed and filtered to measure the absolute abundance of every unique TCRbeta CDR3 rearrangement. Productive Simpson clonality was computed per sample as the square root of Simpson's diversity index over productive rearrangements. TCRdb took over this immuneACCESS table, retaining in-frame rearrangements with V and J assigned. Such tables are incomplete; in checked studies, under half of the missing clones stem from an unresolved V gene, and the remainder is unexplained. D and trimming were read from the DNA, whereas the V and J calls and clone size are those reported in that table. The sample table holds over 200,000 clones, of which roughly 90% were seen once. The ten largest clones capture about 0.7% of the sample.

Each collaborating institution followed its own protocols to collect whole blood in K2EDTA tubes. For TCRbeta analysis, collaborators shipped samples as frozen whole blood, isolated PBMCs, or DNA extracted from either of those sample types. The investigation overall reported the following: The amount of clinical and demographic metadata varied by source and participant and was provided uncurated.

As concerns this clone: The target of this receptor is not known. No much larger clonotype is one base removed from it; base qualities were not supplied.

Measured from the cysteine to the phenylalanine, the CDR3 is 15 residues long. Kept here is only the CDR3 DNA, which spans 45 bases and is read in frame from base 1. Deletion took 5 bases off V and 4 bases off J, with a span of 18 bases between the germline ends. From a lookup of the germline V gene, CDR1 and CDR2 are SGHNT and YENEEA. The sequence derives from a human donor in a cohort sampled during active COVID-19. Material for sequencing was peripheral blood. Recombination joined TRBV11-3 with TRBJ2-7; TRBD1 is perhaps the D gene, given 6 matching bases. The CDR3 amino acid sequence is: CASSPQTGPTYEQYF. The sequenced DNA: TGTGCCAGCAGCCCCCAGACAGGACCAACATACGAGCAGTACTTC.